A single sample gave rise to the 26 T cell receptor beta chains below, sequenced in a study of blood T cells in healthy people across ages. A J-beta primer mix and a sample-barcoded 5' primer were used in a second PCR of roughly 7 to 12 cycles. TCRdb itself ran the 5' RACE reads through MiXCR, one entry per CDR3 protein. Of 1.2 million to 1.5 million distinct CDR3 sequences in the sample, around 59% are singletons; the top ten hold 6.5% to 8.5%. The sequenced sample consisted of blood. Receptors were obtained from a man in his late teens or twenties in good health.

This sequence joins TRBV12-3 or TRBV12-4 and TRBJ1-1; D is possibly TRBD1 (5 bases). This CDR3 contains 14 residues. The V gene lost 5 bases and the J gene lost 3 bases, with 13 bases spanning the gap. The CDR3 loop is CASSGGAEYTEAFF. The CDR3 DNA reads as TGTGCCAGCAGTGGAGGGGCCGAGTACACTGAAGCTTTCTTT.

This clonotype was found a few times. The chain combines TRBV28 with TRBJ2-7; D not certain. Trimming removed 5 bases from V and 2 bases from J, with 13 bases in between. The CDR3 length is 14 residues. Germline CDR1 reads MDHEN; CDR2 reads SYDVKM. The CDR3 DNA follows: TGTGCCAGCAGTGTATTGGCCCTCGCCTACGAGCAGTACTTC. Amino acid sequence: CASSVLALAYEQYF.

The J gene is TRBJ1-3, the V gene TRBV4-1, with a tentative D call TRBD1 (5 bases). Germline V gives CDR1 MGHRA, CDR2 YSYEKL. CDR3 length: 15 amino acids. Trimming pared 4 bases from V and 0 bases from J, leaving 10 bases between. CDR3 sequence reads: CASSPLGTSGNTIYF. CDR3 bases: TGCGCCAGCAGCCCGCTGGGGACCTCTGGAAACACCATATATTTT.

The V call is TRBV7-6, the J call TRBJ2-6; 8 nucleotides agree with TRBD1. The CDR3 is 18 amino acids. Germline CDR1 reads SGHVS; CDR2 reads FNYEAQ. Trimming cost V 5 bases and J 4 bases; bases outside gene matches: 13. The CDR3 sequence is CASSRTRQGLGGANVLTF. Here the CDR3 DNA reads TGTGCCAGCAGCCGGACCCGACAGGGGCTGGGGGGGGCCAACGTCCTGACTTTC.

The CDR3 sequence: CASSQEGAGEETQYF. CDR3 nucleotides: TGTGCCAGCAGCCAAGAAGGAGCGGGAGAAGAGACCCAGTACTTC. The chain is built from TRBV3-1 and TRBJ2-5, with 8 positions matching TRBD2. The V gene end was trimmed by 0 bases and the J gene end by 3 bases; junction bases not matched to a gene: 3. The CDR3 runs 15 residues. Germline lookup yields CDR1 LGHDT and CDR2 YNNKEL (reference sequence).

The CDR3 here is CSASKQGWGEQFF. Here the CDR3 DNA reads TGCAGTGCTAGCAAACAGGGTTGGGGCGAGCAGTTCTTC. The chain uses TRBV20-1 and TRBJ2-1, with a tentative D call TRBD1 (6 bases). Germline CDR1 reads DFQATT; CDR2 reads SNEGSKA (reference sequence). V shed 3 bases and J shed 10 bases, with 16 bases lying between them. CDR3 length: 13 residues.

The genes are TRBV4-2 and TRBJ2-1, with a tentative D call TRBD2 (6 bases). The CDR3 totals 20 residues. Deletions cut 1 base from V and 4 bases from J, with 26 bases between. Germline V CDR1 and CDR2: LGHNA, YNFKEQ. The CDR3 coding sequence is TGTGCCAGCAGCCAAGTACATTCCGTCCGTGCGGGGCCTTTATACAATGAGCAGTTCTTC. As protein: CASSQVHSVRAGPLYNEQFF.

The CDR3, as DNA: TGTGCCAGCAGTTTCCGGGGAAGCTCCTATAATTCACCCCTCCACTTT. Protein sequence: CASSFRGSSYNSPLHF. The chain recombines TRBV28 with TRBJ1-6, with D uncertain. The length of the CDR3 is 16 residues. Looked up from germline, CDR1 is MDHEN and CDR2 is SYDVKM. V was shortened by 3 bases and J by 0 bases, with 9 bases between the two germline ends.

The chain couples TRBV6-6 to TRBJ2-7, with 8 bases fitting TRBD1. The CDR3 contains 15 residues. Germline V gene data show CDR1 as MNHNY and CDR2 as SVGAGI (reference sequence). The V segment lost 4 bases and the J segment 0 bases; nucleotides outside the gene matches: 5. In DNA, the CDR3 is TGTGCCAGCAGTTTCACAGGGGGAAACTCCTACGAGCAGTACTTC. It specifies CASSFTGGNSYEQYF.

This CDR3 reads CASRALAVSTDTQYF. CDR3 nucleotides: TGTGCCAGCAGGGCACTAGCGGTGAGCACAGATACGCAGTATTTT. The chain combines TRBV27 with TRBJ2-3; 8 bases agree with TRBD2. V lost 6 bases, J lost 0 bases, and 5 bases stayed unmatched. The CDR3 extends over 15 amino acids. The germline gives CDR1 MNHEY, CDR2 SMNVEV (reference sequence).

The chain uses TRBV6-2 or TRBV6-3 and TRBJ1-2; D is perhaps TRBD1 (5 bases). There are 15 residues in the CDR3. Germline CDR1 reads MNHEY; CDR2 reads SVGEGT. Deletions cut 2 bases from V and 7 bases from J, with 17 bases between. The CDR3 spells CASSYGSFQGRGYTF. The CDR3 region has the DNA TGTGCCAGCAGTTACGGGTCGTTCCAGGGTCGTGGCTACACCTTC.

The chain has TRBV2 and TRBJ2-7, with D uncertain. The V gene lost 6 bases and the J gene lost 2 bases, with 14 bases spanning the gap. The CDR3 runs 14 residues. CDR1 is SNHLY, CDR2 FYNNEI, per germline. The CDR3 sequence is CASRNRAPPYEQYF. DNA for the CDR3: TGTGCCAGCAGAAACCGGGCCCCTCCCTACGAGCAGTACTTC.

This clonotype was found a few times. This rearrangement joins TRBV10-2 to TRBJ2-7; 9 bases are shared with TRBD1. The CDR3 has 15 amino acids. Per the germline V gene, CDR1 is WSHSY and CDR2 is SAAADI. V was pared by 2 bases and J by 4 bases, with 6 bases of the junction left unmatched. CDR3 DNA: TGCGCCAGCAGTGAGGGACAGGGGTTTCTGTACGAGCAGTACTTC. It codes for CASSEGQGFLYEQYF.

V gene TRBV2 combines with J gene TRBJ2-2; weak D call: TRBD1 (5 bases). Germline values: CDR1 SNHLY, CDR2 FYNNEI. The CDR3 is 15 residues long. Deletions cut 5 bases from V and 2 bases from J, with 12 bases between. The CDR3 nucleotides read TGTGCCAGCAGTTTGACAGCCCCTAACACCGGGGAGCTGTTTTTT. Protein sequence: CASSLTAPNTGELFF.

The gene calls are TRBV15 and TRBJ1-4; D gene uncertain. Germline V gene data show CDR1 as LNHNV and CDR2 as YYDKDF (reference sequence). The CDR3 contains 15 residues. Trimming pared 1 base from V and 4 bases from J, leaving 10 bases between. The chain's CDR3 is CATSRGAGINEKLFF. DNA of the CDR3: TGTGCCACCAGCAGAGGGGCCGGGATTAATGAAAAACTGTTTTTT.

Here the CDR3 DNA reads TGCAGTGGTTCACGGGACAGGACACAAGAGACCCAGTACTTC. This encodes CSGSRDRTQETQYF. The V gene is TRBV20-1, the J gene TRBJ2-7, with 8 bases that match TRBD1. The DNA end lines up better with TRBJ2-5; the J call may be wrong. This CDR3 contains 14 residues. Germline loops: CDR1 DFQATT, CDR2 SNEGSKA (reference sequence).

This clonotype has just one count. This CDR3 reads CASSSPGQTTGELFF. The CDR3 nucleotides are TGTGCCAGCAGTTCACCGGGACAGACCACCGGGGAGCTGTTTTTT. The V and J genes are TRBV27 and TRBJ2-2; 7 bases line up with TRBD1. Per the germline V gene, CDR1 is MNHEY and CDR2 is SMNVEV (reference sequence). The CDR3 is 15 residues long. V was clipped by 4 bases and J by 4 bases; unmatched bases: 6.

The V call is TRBV29-1, the J call TRBJ2-3, with 9 bases matching TRBD1. The V segment lost 2 bases and the J segment 2 bases; nucleotides outside the gene matches: 2. CDR3 length equals 14 residues. In germline, CDR1 is SQVTM, CDR2 ANQGSEA. The CDR3 is CSVETGGNTDTQYF. CDR3 DNA: TGCAGCGTTGAAACAGGGGGCAACACAGATACGCAGTATTTT.

This clonotype was seen a handful of times. The chain carries TRBV7-9 and TRBJ2-5; TRBD1 is a possible D gene (6 bases). Trimming shortened V by 1 base and J by 3 bases, and 12 bases separated the two germline ends. Germline V gene lookup returns CDR1 SEHNR and CDR2 FQNEAQ (reference sequence). The CDR3 is made up of 15 amino acids. CDR3 DNA sequence: TGTGCCAGCAGCTTAGGGGACACCGTCAAAGAGACCCAGTACTTC. It encodes CASSLGDTVKETQYF. Together with reference TRBV7-9 and TRBJ2-5, the CDR3 gives the full variable domain: DTGVSQNPRHKITKRGQNVTFRCDPISEHNRLYWYRQTLGQGPEFLTYFQNEAQLEKSRLLSDRFSAERPKGSFSTLEIQRTEQGDSAMYLCASSLGDTVKETQYFGPGTRLLVL.

This clonotype was detected a few times. The gene calls are TRBV7-9 and TRBJ2-1; maybe TRBD1 (5 bases). From germline, CDR1 is SEHNR and CDR2 FQNEAQ (reference sequence). This CDR3 has 13 amino acids. V was shortened by 3 bases and J by 8 bases, with 11 bases between the two germline ends. Here the CDR3 reads CASSLIQGDEQFF. The CDR3 region has the DNA TGTGCCAGCAGCTTGATTCAGGGTGATGAGCAGTTCTTC.

The chain is built from TRBV6-2 or TRBV6-3 and TRBJ2-1; possibly TRBD2 for D (6 bases). The CDR3 loop spans 15 amino acids. V was shortened by 7 bases and J by 1 base, with 14 bases between the two germline ends. Germline V CDR1 and CDR2: MNHEY, SVGEGT. The CDR3 bases are TGTGCCAGCAAAACCCTTCGGGGGTCCTACAATGAGCAGTTCTTC. This encodes CASKTLRGSYNEQFF.

This clonotype was recorded only once. The chain recombines TRBV27 with TRBJ2-3; TRBD2 agrees at 12 bases. CDR1 is MNHEY, CDR2 SMNVEV, per germline (reference sequence). This CDR3 is built from 17 residues. V was clipped by 4 bases and J by 0 bases; unmatched bases: 5. The CDR3 is CASSYLGTSGSTDTQYF. DNA for the CDR3: TGTGCCAGCAGTTACCTCGGGACTAGCGGGAGCACAGATACGCAGTATTTT.

The DNA for the CDR3 is TGTGCCACCAGCAGAGATGACAGGGAAAGGCTACGCATCTATGGCTACACCTTC. The encoded protein is CATSRDDRERLRIYGYTF. The chain carries TRBV15 and TRBJ1-2, with 7 bases lining up with TRBD1. CDR1 is LNHNV, CDR2 YYDKDF, per germline (reference sequence). The V segment lost 0 bases and the J segment 4 bases; nucleotides outside the gene matches: 14. The length of the CDR3 is 18 residues.

This clonotype was seen a handful of times. V gene TRBV5-1 combines with J gene TRBJ1-2; D gene unclear. This CDR3 has 15 amino acids. Germline-derived CDR1 and CDR2 are SGHRS and YFSETQ. Deletions cut 2 bases from V and 2 bases from J, with 13 bases between. CDR3 sequence reads: CASSLSEAVNYGYTF. CDR3 coding DNA: TGCGCCAGCAGCTTAAGCGAGGCAGTCAACTATGGCTACACCTTC.

This clonotype came up once. V is TRBV6-1 and J is TRBJ2-7, with 9 positions matching TRBD1. The DNA end favors TRBJ2-5, so the J call may be wrong. There are 16 residues in the CDR3. Germline CDR1 and CDR2: MNHNS and SASEGT. CDR3 coding DNA: TGTGCCAGCAGTGCTGTGACAGGGGGTTGGCGGGAGACCCAGTACTTC. Its translation is CASSAVTGGWRETQYF.

The chain employs TRBV10-2 and TRBJ1-1; a weak D match, TRBD1 (5 bases). Germline CDR1 reads WSHSY; CDR2 reads SAAADI. The CDR3 runs 13 residues. V was cut by 6 bases and J by 5 bases, with 13 bases left in between. The CDR3 sequence: CASSGQGLTEAFF. The DNA for the CDR3 is TGCGCCAGCAGCGGACAAGGTTTGACTGAAGCTTTCTTT.